This T cell receptor beta chain was profiled in a study of T cell repertoires in ileal Crohn's disease. The table came from immunoSEQ multiplex PCR; TCRdb's copy has only in-frame clones and leaves some out. The sample shows around 14,000 clones, roughly 78% of them seen only once. The CDR3 has 14 residues. CDR1 MNHEY and CDR2 SVGAGI come from the germline V gene. The source material was ileal tissue. J is TRBJ2-5 and V is TRBV6-5; TRBD2 agrees at 9 bases. The J call may be in error: the DNA end matches TRBJ2-7 better. This receptor was taken from an adult with Crohn's disease. CDR3 protein: CASKKGLALIEQYF. Written as DNA, the CDR3 is TGTGCCAGTAAGAAGGGACTAGCCCTAATCGAGCAGTACTTC.